This T cell receptor beta chain was identified during a study of Graves' ophthalmopathy and Graves' hyperthyroidism. Study results and caveats: A 13-signature model separated ophthalmopathy from stable hyperthyroidism, almost 90% sensitivity, around 81% specificity.

TCR beta CDR3 regions were amplified from RNA transcripts. RT-PCR with HTBI primers came first, then second-round multiplex PCR. TCRdb called the multiplex PCR reads again in MiXCR, with one record for every CDR3 protein. The sample carries approximately 700,000 distinct CDR3 sequences, about 40% recorded once. As regards this clonotype: Its target is unknown.

Ophthalmopathic donors had moderate-to-severe activity, CAS ≥3 and NOSPECS ≥4, with disease that had lasted under 3 months. Other autoimmune diseases, uncontrolled infections, pregnancy or lactation ruled patients out of participation. PBMCs stemmed from over 8.5 ml of fresh peripheral blood. CDR1 and CDR2 (germline): LNHNV, YYDKDF (reference sequence). The CDR3 sequence is 13 residues long. V was trimmed by 0 bases and J by 13 bases, leaving 12 bases between them. This chain connects TRBV15 to TRBJ1-4; D may be TRBD1 (5 bases). The source is an adult man with Graves' ophthalmopathy. The sample taken for sequencing was peripheral blood. CDR3 sequence: CATSRDYLGGLFF. The CDR3 DNA is TGTGCCACCAGCAGAGATTATTTGGGGGGACTGTTTTTT.